This T cell receptor (beta chain) is drawn from a study of blood T cell repertoires in COVID-19. Turning to the study itself: Acute and convalescent COVID-19 samples came from the United States, Italy and Spain.

Sequencing used immunoSEQ multiplex PCR; TCRdb keeps in-frame clones, though not all of them. This table holds over 200,000 clones, around nine tenths found once. Exposed enrollees encountered a COVID-19 case at some point within 2 weeks before study entry. The CDR3 totals 17 residues. Germline CDR1 reads MGHRA; CDR2 reads YSYEKL. Trimming took 4 bases from V and 3 from J; bases not matched to a gene: 13. Source material: PBMCs or T cells enriched from blood (not recorded which). The V call is TRBV4-1, the J call TRBJ1-1; 8 bases map to TRBD1. This clonotype was obtained from a woman under 40 who had been exposed to COVID-19. CDR3 residues: CASSPQQHRGIDTEAFF. CDR3 DNA: TGCGCCAGCAGCCCCCAGCAACACAGGGGGATTGACACTGAAGCTTTCTTT.